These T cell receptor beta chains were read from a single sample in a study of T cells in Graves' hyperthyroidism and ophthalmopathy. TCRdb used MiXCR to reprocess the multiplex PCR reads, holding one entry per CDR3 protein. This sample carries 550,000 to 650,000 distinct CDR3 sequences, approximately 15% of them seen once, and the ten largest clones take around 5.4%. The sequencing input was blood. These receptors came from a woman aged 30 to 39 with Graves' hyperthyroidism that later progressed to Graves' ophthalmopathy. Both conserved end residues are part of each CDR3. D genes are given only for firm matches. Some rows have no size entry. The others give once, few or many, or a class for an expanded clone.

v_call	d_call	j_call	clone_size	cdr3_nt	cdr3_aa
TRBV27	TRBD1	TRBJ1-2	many	TGTGCCAGCAGTCCCCCAGGGGGTCCCTATGGCTACACCTTC	CASSPPGGPYGYTF
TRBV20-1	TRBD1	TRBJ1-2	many	TGCAGTGCTAGCGGGACAGGGGGCGATGGCTACACCTTC	CSASGTGGDGYTF
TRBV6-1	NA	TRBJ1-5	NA	TGTGCCAGCAGAAGGGAGGAGGGCTCTCAGCCCCAGCATTTT	CASRREEGSQPQHF
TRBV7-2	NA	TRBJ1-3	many	TGTGCCAGCAGCTTAGACGTCTCTGGAAACACCATATATTTT	CASSLDVSGNTIYF
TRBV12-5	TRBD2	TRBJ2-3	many	TGTGCTAGTGGCCCAGCTCCTTTAGCGGGAGAGGCAGATACGCAGTATTTT	CASGPAPLAGEADTQYF
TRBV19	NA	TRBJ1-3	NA	TGTGCCAGTAGTATTGGGGACTCTTCTGGAAACACCATATATTTT	CASSIGDSSGNTIYF
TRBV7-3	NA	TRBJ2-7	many	TGTGCCAGCAGCTTAAGTTCCGGGAGATCCTACGAGCAGTACTTC	CASSLSSGRSYEQYF
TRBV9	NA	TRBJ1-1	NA	TGTGCCAGCAGCGTTTCCCAGGGGACTGAAGCTTTCTTT	CASSVSQGTEAFF
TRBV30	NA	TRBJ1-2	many	TGTGCCTGGAGCCCAGGGATACGTGGCTACACCTTC	CAWSPGIRGYTF
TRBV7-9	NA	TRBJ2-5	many	TGTGCCAGCAGCGCAACTAGTGTGCAAGAGACCCAGTACTTC	CASSATSVQETQYF
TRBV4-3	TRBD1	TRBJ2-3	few	TGCGCCAGCAGCCTAAGCCTGACAGGGGGCACAGATACGCAGTATTTT	CASSLSLTGGTDTQYF
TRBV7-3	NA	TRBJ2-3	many	TGTGCCAGCAGCCCCTTTGGGGAGTCAATCACAGATACGCAGTATTTT	CASSPFGESITDTQYF
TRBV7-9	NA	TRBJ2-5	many	TGTGCCAGTGGTGGAAGGGAAAGACTCGTTTCCCAAGAGACCCAGTACTTC	CASGGRERLVSQETQYF
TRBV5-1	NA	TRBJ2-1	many	TGCGCCAGCAGCTTGGAACAGGAGCTCTACAATGAGCAGTTCTTC	CASSLEQELYNEQFF
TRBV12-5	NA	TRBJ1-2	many	TGTGCTAGTGGTTTGGGCCGCCGGGCAGGGTACTATGGCTACACCTTC	CASGLGRRAGYYGYTF
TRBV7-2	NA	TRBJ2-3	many	TGTGCCAGCAGCTTAGTCGGGAGCACAGATACGCAGTATTTT	CASSLVGSTDTQYF
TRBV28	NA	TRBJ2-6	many	TGTGCCAGCGGGCCCACCGCTGGCGGGGCCAACGTCCTGACTTTC	CASGPTAGGANVLTF
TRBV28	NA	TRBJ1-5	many	TGTGCCAGCAGGGCCGTGGGTCTGAATCAGCCCCAGCATTTT	CASRAVGLNQPQHF
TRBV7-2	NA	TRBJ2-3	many	TGTGCCAGCAGCTTAGATTTAAGCGGTACGCAGTATTTT	CASSLDLSGTQYF
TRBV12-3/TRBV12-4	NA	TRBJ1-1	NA	TGTGCCAGCAGTCACCAACCGGGACACCCTGGGGACACTGAAGCTTTCTTT	CASSHQPGHPGDTEAFF
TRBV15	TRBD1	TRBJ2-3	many	TGTGCCACCAGCAGCCCCAGGGGGCTCTACACAGATACGCAGTATTTT	CATSSPRGLYTDTQYF
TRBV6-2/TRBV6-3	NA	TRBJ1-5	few	TGTGCCAGCAGCCGAACACAGGCGGTTCAGCCCCAGCATTTT	CASSRTQAVQPQHF
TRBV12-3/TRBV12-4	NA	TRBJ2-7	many	TGTGCCAGCAGTTTACAGGGAGGTTCCTACGAGCAGTACTTC	CASSLQGGSYEQYF
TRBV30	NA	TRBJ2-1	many	TGTGCCTGGAGTGTAGTTCCCGGGGGTGAGCAGTTCTTC	CAWSVVPGGEQFF
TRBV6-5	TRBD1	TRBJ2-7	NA	TGTGCCAGCAGTTACCTTTCGACAGGGTCCTACAATGAGCAGTACTTC	CASSYLSTGSYNEQYF
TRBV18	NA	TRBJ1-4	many	TGTGCCAGCTCATCTCGGACAGATAATGAAAAACTGTTTTTT	CASSSRTDNEKLFF